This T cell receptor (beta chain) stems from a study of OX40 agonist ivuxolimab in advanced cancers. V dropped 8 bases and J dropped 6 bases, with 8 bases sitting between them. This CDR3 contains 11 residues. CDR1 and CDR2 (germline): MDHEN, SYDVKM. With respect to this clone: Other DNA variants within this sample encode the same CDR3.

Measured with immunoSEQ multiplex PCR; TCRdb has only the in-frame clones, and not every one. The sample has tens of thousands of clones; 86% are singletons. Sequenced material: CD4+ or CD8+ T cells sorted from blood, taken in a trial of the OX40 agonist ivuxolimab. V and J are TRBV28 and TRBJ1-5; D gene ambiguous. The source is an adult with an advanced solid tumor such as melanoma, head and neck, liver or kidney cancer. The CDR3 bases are TGTGCCAGCTCACTCGGTCAGCCCCAGCATTTT. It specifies CASSLGQPQHF.